The sample holds many counts of the clone carrying this T cell receptor beta chain. Its target is not known. This entry belongs to a study of identical twins. CDR3 size: 16 residues. V shed 4 bases and J 7 bases; nucleotides not matched to a gene: 5. Germline CDR1 is SGHRS and CDR2 is YFSETQ. Study results and caveats: Recombination models fit unrelated individuals' TCR alpha sharing but underestimated twins'. Conclusions rested on cross-sectional statistics rather than following the same donors. Weaker excess twin sharing was seen among beta out-of-frame sequences. A partial confounding effect on zero-insertion analyses could come from invariant MAIT and iNKT cells.

TCRdb reprocessed the 5' RACE reads via MiXCR and lists one record per CDR3 protein. The sample contains about 690,000 distinct CDR3 sequences, 6.1% of which appear only once. This chain links TRBV5-1 with TRBJ2-1; 16 nucleotides match TRBD2. This TCR came from a man aged 18 to 30 in good health. The sequenced sample was naive T cells sorted from blood. The CDR3, as DNA: TGCGCCAGCAGCCTAGGGACTAGCGGGAGGGTAAATGAGCAGTTCTTC. It encodes CASSLGTSGRVNEQFF.